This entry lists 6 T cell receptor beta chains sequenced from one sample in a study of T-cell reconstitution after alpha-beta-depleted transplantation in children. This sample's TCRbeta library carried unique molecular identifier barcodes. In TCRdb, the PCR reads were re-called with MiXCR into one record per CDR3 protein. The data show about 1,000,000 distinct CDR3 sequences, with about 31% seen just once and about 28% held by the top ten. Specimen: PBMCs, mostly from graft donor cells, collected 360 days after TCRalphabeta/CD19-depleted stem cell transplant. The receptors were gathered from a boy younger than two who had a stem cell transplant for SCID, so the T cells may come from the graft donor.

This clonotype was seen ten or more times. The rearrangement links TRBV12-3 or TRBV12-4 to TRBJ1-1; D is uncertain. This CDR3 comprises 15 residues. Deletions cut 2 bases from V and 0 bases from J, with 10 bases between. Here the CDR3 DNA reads TGTGCCAGCAGTTTAAGGGCCCTCATGAACACTGAAGCTTTCTTT. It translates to CASSLRALMNTEAFF.

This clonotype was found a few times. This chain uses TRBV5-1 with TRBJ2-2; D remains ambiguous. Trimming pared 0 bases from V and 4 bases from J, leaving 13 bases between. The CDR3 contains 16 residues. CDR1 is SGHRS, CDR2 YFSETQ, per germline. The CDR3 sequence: CASSLVRGGFTGELFF. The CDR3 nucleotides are TGCGCCAGCAGCTTGGTGAGAGGCGGTTTCACCGGGGAGCTGTTTTTT.

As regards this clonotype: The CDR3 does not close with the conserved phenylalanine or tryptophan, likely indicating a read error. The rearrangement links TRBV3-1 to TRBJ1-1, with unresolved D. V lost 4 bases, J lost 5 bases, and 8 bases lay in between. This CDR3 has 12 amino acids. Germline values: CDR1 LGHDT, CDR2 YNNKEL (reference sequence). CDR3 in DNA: TGTGCCAGCAGCCTCGGGATTACTGAAGCTTTCCTT. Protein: CASSLGITEAFL.

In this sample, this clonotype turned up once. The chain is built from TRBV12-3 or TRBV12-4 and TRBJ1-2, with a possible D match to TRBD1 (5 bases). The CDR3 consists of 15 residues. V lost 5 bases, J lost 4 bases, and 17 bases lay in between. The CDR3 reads CASSPLKAGSYGYTF. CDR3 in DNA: TGTGCCAGCAGTCCCTTGAAGGCAGGGAGCTATGGCTACACCTTC.

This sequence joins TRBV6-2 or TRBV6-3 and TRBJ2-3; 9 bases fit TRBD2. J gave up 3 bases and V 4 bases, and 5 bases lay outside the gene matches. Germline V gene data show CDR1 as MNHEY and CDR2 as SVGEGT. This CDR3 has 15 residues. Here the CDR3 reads CASSFGLAITDTQYF. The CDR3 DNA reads TGTGCCAGCAGTTTCGGACTAGCGATAACAGATACGCAGTATTTT.

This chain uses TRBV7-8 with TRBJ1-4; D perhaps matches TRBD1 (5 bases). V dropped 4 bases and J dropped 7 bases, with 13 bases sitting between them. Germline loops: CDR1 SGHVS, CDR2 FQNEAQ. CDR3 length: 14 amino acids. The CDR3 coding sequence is TGTGCCAGCAGCTCGGGGACTTGGGGTGAAAAACTGTTTTTT. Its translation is CASSSGTWGEKLFF.